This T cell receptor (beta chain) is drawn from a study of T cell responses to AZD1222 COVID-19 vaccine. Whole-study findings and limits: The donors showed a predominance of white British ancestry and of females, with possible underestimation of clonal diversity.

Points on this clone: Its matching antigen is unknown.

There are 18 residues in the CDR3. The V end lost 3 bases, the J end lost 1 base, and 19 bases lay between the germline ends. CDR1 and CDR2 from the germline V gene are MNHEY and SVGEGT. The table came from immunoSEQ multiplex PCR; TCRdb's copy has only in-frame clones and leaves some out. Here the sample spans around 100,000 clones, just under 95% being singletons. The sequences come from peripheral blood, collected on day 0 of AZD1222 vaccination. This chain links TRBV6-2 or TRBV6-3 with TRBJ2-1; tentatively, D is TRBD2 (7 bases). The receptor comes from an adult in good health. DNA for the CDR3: TGTGCCAGCAGTTATGTCTTAGGGGGGGCCGGGTCCTACAATGAGCAGTTCTTC. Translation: CASSYVLGGAGSYNEQFF.